The next 30 T cell receptor beta chains were all read from a single sample in a study of blood T cell repertoires in COVID-19. Clones were read by immunoSEQ multiplex PCR, and TCRdb kept only the in-frame ones, dropping some. Here the sample spans some 70,000 clones, about four fifths being singletons. The sample was peripheral blood. The receptors stem from a man aged 50-60 years with active COVID-19.

The chain uses TRBV24-1 and TRBJ2-5, with D possibly matching TRBD2 (5 bases). CDR3 size: 15 residues. V was cut by 5 bases and J by 5 bases, with 17 bases left in between. CDR1 is KGHDR and CDR2 is SFDVKD in the germline V gene. CDR3 nucleotides: TGTGCCACCAGTGCTGACCCGGGATCGGGGGAGACCCAGTACTTC. Amino acids: CATSADPGSGETQYF.

CDR3 sequence reads: CASSQWEVTQYF. For the CDR3, the DNA is TGTGCCAGCAGCCAATGGGAGGTTACGCAGTATTTT. The rearrangement links TRBV3-1 (or the pseudogene TRBV3-2) to TRBJ2-3, with D possibly being TRBD2 (6 bases). Germline V lookup: CDR1 LGHDT, CDR2 YNNKEL (reference sequence). This CDR3 is built from 12 residues. Trimming pared 2 bases from V and 8 bases from J, leaving 8 bases between.

The CDR3 coding sequence is TGTGCCAGCAGTACTCTCGGGGGACGAATGAGGAGAGAGACCCAGTACTTC. This codes for CASSTLGGRMRRETQYF. The gene calls are TRBV28 and TRBJ2-5, with D possibly being TRBD2 (6 bases). This CDR3 is 17 amino acids long. The germline V gene encodes CDR1 MDHEN and CDR2 SYDVKM. V was clipped by 5 bases and J by 4 bases, with 23 bases between them.

CDR3 sequence (DNA): TGTGCCAGCAGCTTCAAGGAGATCCAAGAGACCCAGTACTTC. Translating gives CASSFKEIQETQYF. The V call is TRBV5-4, the J call TRBJ2-5; D is undetermined. Per the germline V gene, CDR1 is SGHNT and CDR2 is YYREEE (reference sequence). This CDR3 has 14 residues. V dropped 2 bases and J dropped 1 base, with 9 bases sitting between them. Variable domain in full (rest from reference TRBV5-4 and TRBJ2-5): ETGVTQSPTHLIKTRGQQVTLRCSSQSGHNTVSWYQQALGQGPQFIFQYYREEENGRGNFPPRFSGLQFPNYSSELNVNALELDDSALYLCASSFKEIQETQYFGPGTRLLVL.

The genes are TRBV3-1 (or the pseudogene TRBV3-2) and TRBJ2-4; D uncertain. With 2 bases removed from V and 0 bases from J, the gap between germline ends came to 8 bases. Per germline, CDR1 LGHDT and CDR2 YNNKEL (reference sequence). CDR3 length equals 15 residues. CDR3 sequence reads: CASSQQAIAKNIQYF. The DNA of the CDR3 is TGTGCCAGCAGCCAACAGGCGATAGCCAAAAACATTCAGTACTTC.

The chain links TRBV6-5 to TRBJ2-7; TRBD2 matches 12 bases. J lost 4 bases, V lost 2 bases, and 6 bases had no gene match. Germline CDR1 is MNHEY and CDR2 is SVGAGI. The CDR3 has 16 amino acids. The CDR3 spells CASSYAGLAGLYEQYF. The DNA of the CDR3 is TGTGCCAGCAGTTACGCGGGACTAGCGGGTTTGTACGAGCAGTACTTC.

V usage is TRBV2 and J usage is TRBJ2-2; TRBD1 matches at 7 bases. CDR3 length equals 14 residues. Germline V gene sequence: CDR1 SNHLY, CDR2 FYNNEI. J gave up 5 bases and V 10 bases, and 10 bases lay outside the gene matches. The CDR3 bases are TGTGCCAAAGGGGGCAGGGGAAGTACCGGGGAGCTGTTTTTT. Its protein is CAKGGRGSTGELFF.

The V gene is TRBV5-8, the J gene TRBJ2-7; perhaps TRBD2 as D (6 bases). The CDR3 extends over 14 amino acids. The ends were cut back, 3 bases at V and 7 bases at J, with 17 bases in the middle. Germline CDR1 SGHTS, CDR2 YDEGEE. CDR3 nucleotides: TGTGCCAGCAGCTGGCGGGATACTTACGAGGAGCAGTACTTC. Translating gives CASSWRDTYEEQYF. Filled out from reference TRBV5-8 and TRBJ2-7, the complete variable domain reads EAGVTQSPTHLIKTRGQQATLRCSPISGHTSVYWYQQALGLGLQFLLWYDEGEERNRGNFPPRFSGRQFPNYSSELNVNALELEDSALYLCASSWRDTYEEQYFGPGTRLTVT.

The rearrangement joins TRBV6-5 to TRBJ1-2; 8 bases match TRBD1. This CDR3 is built from 15 residues. V lost 6 bases and J lost 3; bases outside the gene matches: 9. Per the germline V gene, CDR1 is MNHEY and CDR2 is SVGAGI. The CDR3 region has the DNA TGTGCCAGCAGGACCGGGACAGGCGGCGACTATGGCTACACCTTC. This translates into CASRTGTGGDYGYTF.

V is TRBV5-6 and J is TRBJ2-2; TRBD2 aligns across 7 bases. The CDR3 runs 17 residues. Losses at the gene ends were 4 bases for V and 0 bases for J; bases not matched to a gene: 9. Germline lookup yields CDR1 SGHDT and CDR2 YYEEEE. The CDR3 sequence is CASSPPSGAPNTGELFF. CDR3 nucleotide sequence: TGTGCCAGCAGCCCGCCTAGCGGAGCCCCGAACACCGGGGAGCTGTTTTTT.

This clone showed up just a few times. This chain uses TRBV19 with TRBJ1-1; 9 bases line up with TRBD1. This CDR3 has 14 amino acids. The germline V gene encodes CDR1 LNHDA and CDR2 SQIVND (reference sequence). V shed 6 bases and J 7 bases; nucleotides not matched to a gene: 9. The CDR3 here is CASRGTGKGLEAFF. The CDR3 bases are TGTGCCAGTAGAGGGACAGGGAAGGGACTTGAAGCTTTCTTT.

This chain joins TRBV4-2 and TRBJ1-1; TRBD1 agrees at 8 bases. Germline V gives CDR1 LGHNA, CDR2 YNFKEQ. The CDR3 has 16 residues. The J segment lost 4 bases and the V segment lost 4 bases, leaving 11 bases of the junction unmatched. CDR3 amino acids: CASSPLGDRGGTEAFF. DNA of the CDR3: TGTGCCAGCAGCCCACTCGGCGACAGGGGAGGCACTGAAGCTTTCTTT.

This chain joins TRBV18 and TRBJ2-7; TRBD1 agrees at 10 bases. CDR1 KGHSH and CDR2 LQKENI come from the germline V gene. The CDR3 is 15 residues long. J lost 3 bases, V lost 5 bases, and 7 bases had no gene match. The CDR3 here is CASSVGTGEGYEQYF. CDR3 DNA sequence: TGTGCCAGCTCAGTTGGGACAGGGGAAGGCTACGAGCAGTACTTC.

The J gene is TRBJ2-2, the V gene TRBV7-8; D is possibly TRBD1 (5 bases). CDR3 length equals 17 residues. The V end lost 0 bases, the J end lost 1 base, and 12 bases lay between the germline ends. Germline V CDR1 and CDR2: SGHVS, FQNEAQ. Here the CDR3 reads CASSLAGRVGNTGELFF. Written as DNA, the CDR3 is TGTGCCAGCAGCTTAGCGGGCAGGGTCGGGAACACCGGGGAGCTGTTTTTT.

This clone was picked up a small number of times. This chain connects TRBV5-1 to TRBJ2-7; 7 bases map to TRBD1. In germline, CDR1 is SGHRS, CDR2 YFSETQ. J lost 8 bases, V lost 4 bases, and 9 bases had no gene match. The CDR3 contains 13 residues. CDR3 bases: TGCGCCAGCAGCACCGGGACAGCCTGGCAGCAGTACTTC. Its translation is CASSTGTAWQQYF.

The chain employs TRBV5-1 and TRBJ1-1, with D hard to call. CDR3 length: 15 residues. CDR1 is SGHRS and CDR2 is YFSETQ in the germline V gene. V was shortened by 0 bases and J by 1 base, with 10 bases between the two germline ends. As DNA, the CDR3 is TGCGCCAGCAGCTTGGATTCGGCAGGGAACACTGAAGCTTTCTTT. It translates to CASSLDSAGNTEAFF.

The chain joins TRBV5-1 to TRBJ1-1; 9 positions match TRBD1. Germline lookup yields CDR1 SGHRS and CDR2 YFSETQ. This CDR3 is built from 14 residues. With 1 base clipped from V and 11 bases from J, the junction kept 9 bases outside the gene matches. In nucleotides, the CDR3 is TGCGCCAGCAGCTTGAGTAGAGGGACAGGGATCGCTTTCTTT. Translated, it gives CASSLSRGTGIAFF.

This sequence joins TRBV27 and TRBJ2-5; 8 bases line up with TRBD1. Per germline, CDR1 MNHEY and CDR2 SMNVEV (reference sequence). This CDR3 is 14 amino acids long. J gave up 3 bases and V 4 bases, and 4 bases lay outside the gene matches. DNA for the CDR3: TGTGCCAGCAGTTCGACAGGGGAGGAAGAGACCCAGTACTTC. The encoded protein is CASSSTGEEETQYF.

This clone was observed once. The rearrangement joins TRBV5-1 to TRBJ1-3; a weak D match, TRBD1 (5 bases). Per germline, CDR1 SGHRS and CDR2 YFSETQ. Trimming left V 4 bases short and J 7 bases short, with 12 bases between. The CDR3 totals 13 residues. CDR3 DNA sequence: TGCGCCAGCAGCCCCGGCGGGGGGAACACCATATATTTT. Protein sequence: CASSPGGGNTIYF.

This chain joins TRBV4-1 and TRBJ1-1; 7 nucleotides line up with TRBD1. Per the germline V gene, CDR1 is MGHRA and CDR2 is YSYEKL. This CDR3 has 15 residues. Losses at the gene ends were 1 base for V and 5 bases for J; bases not matched to a gene: 7. The CDR3 region is CASSQAYRGRTEAFF. The CDR3 DNA sequence: TGCGCCAGCAGCCAAGCATACAGGGGAAGGACTGAAGCTTTCTTT.

The V and J genes are TRBV3-1 (or the pseudogene TRBV3-2) and TRBJ1-1; no clear D. CDR1 LGHDT and CDR2 YNNKEL come from the germline V gene (reference sequence). This CDR3 region has 14 residues. V dropped 1 base and J dropped 0 bases, with 6 bases sitting between them. This chain's CDR3 is CASSQGAMNTEAFF. DNA for the CDR3: TGTGCCAGCAGCCAAGGGGCGATGAACACTGAAGCTTTCTTT.

The chain links TRBV5-5 to TRBJ2-3; a possible D gene is TRBD1 (5 bases). Per germline, CDR1 SGHKS and CDR2 YYEKEE (reference sequence). Trimming removed 0 bases from V and 2 bases from J, with 13 bases in between. The CDR3 length is 16 residues. The CDR3 DNA follows: TGTGCCAGCAGCTTGGCCATGAGACAGTTCACAGATACGCAGTATTTT. Protein: CASSLAMRQFTDTQYF.

J is TRBJ1-1 and V is TRBV4-2; no reliable D call. CDR3 length: 13 amino acids. V lost 0 bases to trimming and J lost 4 bases, with 6 bases between them. Germline V gene lookup returns CDR1 LGHNA and CDR2 YNFKEQ. Written as DNA, the CDR3 is TGTGCCAGCAGCCAAGATGTCTTCACTGAAGCTTTCTTT. This sequence encodes CASSQDVFTEAFF.

This clone appeared a single time. The chain recombines TRBV7-6 with TRBJ2-5; perhaps TRBD1 as D (5 bases). CDR1 and CDR2 (germline): SGHVS, FNYEAQ. The CDR3 has 13 residues. Deletions cut 4 bases from V and 1 base from J, with 7 bases between. The CDR3 loop is CASSWTSQETQYF. DNA of the CDR3: TGTGCCAGCAGCTGGACATCCCAAGAGACCCAGTACTTC.

Here the CDR3 reads CASSLQGSEDGYTF. In DNA form, the CDR3 reads TGTGCCAGCAGTCTACAGGGAAGCGAAGATGGCTACACCTTC. The chain combines TRBV27 with TRBJ1-2; D might be TRBD1 (6 bases). Germline loops: CDR1 MNHEY, CDR2 SMNVEV (reference sequence). V was trimmed by 5 bases and J by 6 bases, leaving 16 bases between them. This CDR3 is built from 14 residues.

The rearrangement uses TRBV6-1 and TRBJ2-4; the match to TRBD1 covers 9 bases. Germline V gene sequence: CDR1 MNHNS, CDR2 SASEGT. The junction had 10 bases not matched to a gene; V was cut back by 4 bases and J by 0 bases. This CDR3 comprises 18 residues. The CDR3 spells CASSGPDRGYLAKNIQYF. In nucleotides, the CDR3 is TGTGCCAGCAGTGGCCCTGACAGGGGGTACTTAGCCAAAAACATTCAGTACTTC.

The chain has TRBV7-2 and TRBJ2-3; perhaps TRBD2 as D (6 bases). Trimming removed 1 base from V and 2 bases from J, with 10 bases in between. Germline loops: CDR1 SGHTA, CDR2 FQGNSA. CDR3 length: 15 amino acids. CDR3 loop: CASSLVGLYTDTQYF. The CDR3 region has the DNA TGTGCCAGCAGCTTAGTGGGACTCTACACAGATACGCAGTATTTT.

The chain recombines TRBV5-1 with TRBJ2-7; 10 bases line up with TRBD1. With V trimmed by 4 bases and J by 0 bases, 7 bases remained unmatched. Germline loops: CDR1 SGHRS, CDR2 YFSETQ. CDR3 length equals 16 residues. The CDR3 DNA reads as TGCGCCAGCAGCGCCGCCGGGACAGGGGACTCCTACGAGCAGTACTTC. Its translation: CASSAAGTGDSYEQYF.

CDR3 in DNA: TGTGCCAGCAGCCCCGGGACAGGGGCATATAATTCACCCCTCCACTTT. Its protein is CASSPGTGAYNSPLHF. The rearrangement uses TRBV5-6 and TRBJ1-6; 10 nucleotides agree with TRBD1. This CDR3 is built from 16 residues. Germline lookup yields CDR1 SGHDT and CDR2 YYEEEE. V dropped 4 bases and J dropped 4; count of bases not matched to a gene: 5.

The V call is TRBV7-7, the J call TRBJ2-5; D unclear. This CDR3 region has 15 residues. CDR1 is SSHAT and CDR2 is FNYEAQ in the germline V gene (reference sequence). V was cut by 5 bases and J by 5 bases, with 18 bases left in between. CDR3 sequence (DNA): TGTGCCAGCAGCCCTCAAACTTGGCCGAGGGAGACCCAGTACTTC. It yields the protein CASSPQTWPRETQYF.